The sample holds many counts of the clone carrying this T cell receptor beta chain. Its antigen is undetermined. Study-wide points: In terms of TCR gene usage, tumor memory CD4+ T cells clustered together with blood and lymph node memory CD4+ cells, as well as with lymph node naive CD4+ cells. Larger-cohort validation covered only one TCR beta V-J rearrangement.

Naive CD4+ T cells were purified with Tregs depleted by CD25. After constant-region reverse-primer amplification, full-length variable regions underwent semi-nested PCR with Nested Universal Primer A. MiXCR was run by TCRdb on the 5' RACE reads, yielding one entry per CDR3 protein. In the table there are nearly 55,000 distinct CDR3 sequences, approximately 23% of which are singletons. The sequence was collected from a female donor with breast cancer. Specimen: tumor-infiltrating naive CD4+ T cells sorted from the breast tumor. Subset reported: naive CD4+ T cells, CD4+CD45RA+CD25-.

Here the CDR3 reads CASGGTSGSSYNEQFF. In DNA, the CDR3 is TGCGCCAGCGGGGGGACTAGCGGAAGCTCCTACAATGAGCAGTTCTTC. The chain carries TRBV5-1 and TRBJ2-1, with 11 bases matching TRBD2. The CDR3 runs 16 residues. Germline values: CDR1 SGHRS, CDR2 YFSETQ. J lost 0 bases, V lost 7 bases, and 6 bases had no gene match.